This TCR beta chain was captured in a study of blood T cell repertoires in COVID-19. Study overall: From T cells, B-cell-depleted T cells, or PBMCs came the material, which was cDNA or gDNA.

Only in-frame clones appear in the TCRdb table, and some are missing; sequencing was by immunoSEQ multiplex PCR. Seen here are some 65,000 clones, roughly 88% observed once, and the top ten hold around 0.52%. The CDR3 length is 13 residues. Germline V lookup: CDR1 MNHEY, CDR2 SVGEGT. Worth noting for this clone: One end of the junction fails to match germline, which may point to a read error.

The sample consisted of peripheral blood. The chain couples TRBV6-2 or TRBV6-3 to TRBJ2-3, with no clear D. The sequence derives from a man aged 45-65 years with COVID-19, enrolled during active disease. The CDR3 reads CASTYRGPDTQYF. CDR3 DNA: TGTGCCAGCACTTACCGAGGCCCAGATACGCAGTATTTT.